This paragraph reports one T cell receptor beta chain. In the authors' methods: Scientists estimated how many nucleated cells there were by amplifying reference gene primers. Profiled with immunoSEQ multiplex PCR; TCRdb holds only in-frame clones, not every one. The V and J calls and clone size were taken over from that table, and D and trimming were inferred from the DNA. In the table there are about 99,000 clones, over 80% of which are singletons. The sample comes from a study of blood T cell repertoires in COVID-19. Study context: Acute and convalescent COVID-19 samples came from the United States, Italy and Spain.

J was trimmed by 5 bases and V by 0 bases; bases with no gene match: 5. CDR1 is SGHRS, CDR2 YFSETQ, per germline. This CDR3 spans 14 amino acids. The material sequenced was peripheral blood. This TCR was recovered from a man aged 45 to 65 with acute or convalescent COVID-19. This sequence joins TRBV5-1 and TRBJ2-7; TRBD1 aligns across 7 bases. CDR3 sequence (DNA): TGCGCCAGCAGCTTGGCCACAGGGGTAAACGAGCAGTACTTC. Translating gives CASSLATGVNEQYF.